Presented here are 19 T cell receptor beta chains from one specimen sequenced in a study of type 1 regulatory T cells. Using its own MiXCR run on the reads, TCRdb lists one record per CDR3 protein. This sample has approximately 90,000 distinct CDR3 sequences, with around 30% found just once. The sequenced material came from CD4+ T cells, either the whole sample or a sorted fraction (not recorded which). The receptors come from a human donor in good health.

This chain's CDR3 is CSAHRDSKRQPQHF. CDR3 bases: TGCAGTGCTCACAGGGATAGTAAGAGACAGCCCCAGCATTTT. The rearrangement uses TRBV20-1 and TRBJ1-5; possibly TRBD1 for D (6 bases). Looked up from germline, CDR1 is DFQATT and CDR2 is SNEGSKA (reference sequence). This CDR3 contains 14 residues. V was trimmed by 5 bases and J by 7 bases, leaving 18 bases between them.

The rearrangement uses TRBV29-1 and TRBJ2-1; a possible D gene is TRBD2 (5 bases). The CDR3 has 11 amino acids. Germline CDR1 reads SQVTM; CDR2 reads ANQGSEA. Trimming pared 6 bases from V and 8 bases from J, leaving 11 bases between. CDR3: CSVEERDEQFF. The CDR3 DNA reads TGCAGCGTAGAGGAGAGGGATGAGCAGTTCTTC.

This clonotype came up a few times. J is TRBJ2-3 and V is TRBV24-1; D is unclear. The CDR3 spans 15 residues. Germline loops: CDR1 KGHDR, CDR2 SFDVKD. Trimming pared 7 bases from V and 3 bases from J, leaving 16 bases between. The CDR3 here is CATSQDEISTDTQYF. CDR3 DNA sequence: TGTGCCACCAGCCAAGACGAAATTTCTACAGATACGCAGTATTTT.

V gene TRBV20-1 combines with J gene TRBJ2-3, with 10 bases that match TRBD2. The V segment lost 6 bases and the J segment 6 bases; nucleotides outside the gene matches: 12. Germline CDR1 reads DFQATT; CDR2 reads SNEGSKA (reference sequence). This CDR3 contains 15 residues. DNA for the CDR3: TGCAGTGCCCCCAATCAGCTAGCGGGAGCGGATACGCAGTATTTT. Translated, it gives CSAPNQLAGADTQYF.

This clonotype was seen more than once but under ten times. The chain combines TRBV7-3 with TRBJ2-3; D is possibly TRBD2 (5 bases). There are 15 residues in the CDR3. CDR1 is SGHTA, CDR2 FQGTGA, per germline. V was shortened by 5 bases and J by 1 base, with 13 bases between the two germline ends. This chain's CDR3 is CASSVEGRGTDTQYF. The CDR3 nucleotides are TGTGCCAGCAGCGTTGAGGGCCGGGGCACAGATACGCAGTATTTT.

This clonotype was recorded many times. The J gene is TRBJ2-4, the V gene TRBV2, with D hard to call. There are 14 residues in the CDR3. Germline CDR1 SNHLY, CDR2 FYNNEI. Trimming stripped 6 bases from V and 7 bases from J, with 16 bases between. Here the CDR3 DNA reads TGTGCCAGCAGGGTTATAGCAGTTGGGAACATTCAGTACTTC. Encoded protein: CASRVIAVGNIQYF.

The chain uses TRBV21-1 and TRBJ2-1; the table assigns TRBD1, which was not confirmed against the DNA. TRBV21-1 is shown as a pseudogene. The CDR3 runs 16 residues. In DNA form, the CDR3 reads TGTGCCAGCAGCAAAGGGGACTTCCCCTGTTACAATGAGCAGTTCTTC. It is translated as CASSKGDFPCYNEQFF.

The rearrangement uses TRBV27 and TRBJ1-1; D unresolved. Between the trimmed V and J ends, which lost 2 bases and 3 bases, there was a span of 7 bases. The CDR3 contains 13 residues. Germline lookup yields CDR1 MNHEY and CDR2 SMNVEV (reference sequence). CDR3 sequence: CASSLGVHTEAFF. The CDR3 nucleotides are TGTGCCAGCAGTTTAGGGGTCCACACTGAAGCTTTCTTT.

In this sample, this clonotype turned up many times. V gene TRBV7-9 combines with J gene TRBJ2-7; weak D call: TRBD2 (6 bases). Trimming left V 2 bases short and J 4 bases short, with 9 bases between. Germline CDR1 reads SEHNR; CDR2 reads FQNEAQ (reference sequence). CDR3 length: 13 residues. The CDR3 region is CASSLTGGYEQYF. The CDR3 DNA follows: TGTGCCAGCAGCTTAACAGGAGGGTACGAGCAGTACTTC.

Only a few counts were recorded for this clonotype. The chain is built from TRBV2 and TRBJ2-7; D call uncertain. V lost 8 bases and J lost 1, with 6 bases in between. This CDR3 has 11 amino acids. Germline CDR1 SNHLY, CDR2 FYNNEI. The CDR3 here is CASARSYEQYF. CDR3 in DNA: TGTGCCAGCGCTCGTTCCTACGAGCAGTACTTC.

The chain combines TRBV30 with TRBJ2-1; D not resolved. The V gene lost 2 bases and the J gene lost 2 bases, with 22 bases spanning the gap. The CDR3 extends over 18 amino acids. Germline loops: CDR1 GTSNPN, CDR2 SVGIG (reference sequence). CDR3 region: CAWSPPRAPSLTYNEQFF. In nucleotides, the CDR3 is TGTGCCTGGAGTCCACCACGGGCGCCATCCCTAACCTACAATGAGCAGTTCTTC.

There are a few counts of this clonotype. The chain recombines TRBV3-1 with TRBJ1-1, with TRBD1 as a possible D gene (5 bases). V lost 4 bases and J 3 bases, leaving 12 bases between the germline ends. The CDR3 is 14 amino acids. Germline assignment: CDR1 LGHDT and CDR2 YNNKEL (reference sequence). The CDR3 DNA is TGTGCCAGCAGCCTCCGGCAGGGAGACACTGAAGCTTTCTTT. Protein sequence: CASSLRQGDTEAFF.

This clonotype came up once. The rearrangement links TRBV5-1 to TRBJ1-1; 7 bases are shared with TRBD1. This CDR3 contains 17 residues. The J segment lost 3 bases and the V segment lost 7 bases, leaving 18 bases of the junction unmatched. Germline-derived CDR1 and CDR2 are SGHRS and YFSETQ. The CDR3 loop reads CASGINRGSPLDTEAFF. CDR3 coding DNA: TGCGCCAGCGGCATAAACAGGGGCTCCCCGCTGGACACTGAAGCTTTCTTT.

The rearrangement links TRBV6-5 to TRBJ1-6; weak D call: TRBD1 (5 bases). V was cut by 2 bases and J by 8 bases, with 10 bases left in between. The CDR3 has 14 residues. Germline V gene data show CDR1 as MNHEY and CDR2 as SVGAGI. CDR3 sequence: CASSYGGGDSPLHF. The CDR3 coding sequence is TGTGCCAGCAGTTACGGGGGGGGGGATTCACCCCTCCACTTT.

This clonotype has at least ten counts. This chain uses TRBV20-1 with TRBJ2-3; D ambiguous. Germline-derived CDR1 and CDR2 are DFQATT and SNEGSKA (reference sequence). V was trimmed by 3 bases and J by 6 bases, leaving 4 bases between them. The CDR3 is made up of 10 amino acids. Here the CDR3 DNA reads TGCAGTGCTAGTATCGATACGCAGTATTTT. The encoded protein is CSASIDTQYF.

This clonotype was seen many times. The chain couples TRBV5-6 to TRBJ1-3; D is perhaps TRBD1 (5 bases). V lost 4 bases and J lost 0, with 11 bases in between. In germline, CDR1 is SGHDT, CDR2 YYEEEE. The CDR3 totals 15 residues. CDR3 in DNA: TGTGCCAGCAGCCCGGACGGACACTCTGGAAACACCATATATTTT. Its translation: CASSPDGHSGNTIYF.

This clonotype came up a few times. This chain uses TRBV5-6 with TRBJ1-3, with D perhaps matching TRBD1 (6 bases). The V and J ends lost 4 bases and 4 bases respectively, with 15 bases between them. The CDR3 extends over 15 amino acids. Germline V gene sequence: CDR1 SGHDT, CDR2 YYEEEE. CDR3 sequence: CASSPLQTGGNTIYF. The CDR3 DNA sequence: TGTGCCAGCAGCCCCTTACAGACAGGAGGAAACACCATATATTTT.

The CDR3 coding sequence is TGTGCCAGCAGTTTTGTTCAAGGCTCTGGGGCCAACGTCCTGACTTTC. This encodes CASSFVQGSGANVLTF. The chain employs TRBV27 and TRBJ2-6; D is unclear. V gave up 3 bases and J gave up 0 bases, with 9 bases separating them. Germline CDR1 MNHEY, CDR2 SMNVEV (reference sequence). This CDR3 is built from 16 residues. Full variable domain (rest looked up from reference TRBV27 and TRBJ2-6): EAQVTQNPRYLITVTGKKLTVTCSQNMNHEYMSWYRQDPGLGLRQIYYSMNVEVTDKGDVPEGYKVSRKEKRNFPLILESPSPNQTSLYFCASSFVQGSGANVLTFGAGSRLTVL.

This clonotype appeared a few times. The chain uses TRBV5-1 and TRBJ1-1; a possible D gene is TRBD1 (6 bases). CDR3 size: 13 residues. Germline loops: CDR1 SGHRS, CDR2 YFSETQ. Trimming removed 4 bases from V and 11 bases from J, with 18 bases in between. The CDR3 coding sequence is TGCGCCAGCAGCCCCCCAGGGGCGGCCAGGGCTTTCTTT. Amino acid sequence: CASSPPGAARAFF.